The clone carrying this T cell receptor (beta chain) was found a few times. Antigen unknown. Germline-derived CDR1 and CDR2 are MDHEN and SYDVKM. The CDR3 contains 15 residues. The ends lost 2 bases at V and 3 bases at J; junction bases unmatched: 1. The source of the sample is a study of beta chain features in type 1 diabetes. cDNA synthesis used the whole RNA isolate, giving expressed TCRB sequences. Clones were read by immunoSEQ multiplex PCR, and TCRdb kept only the in-frame ones, dropping some. This table holds about 650,000 clones, 12% found once. Broader study findings: Fewer junction insertions and more nucleotide deletions appeared in type 1 diabetes patients. All four CD4+ subsets from Type 1 diabetes patients carried moderately but significantly shorter TCRB CDR3s.

Donors contributed one heparinised blood draw apiece, averaging about 116 mL. The sample was naive CD4+ T cells from blood. The source is a young man with type 1 diabetes. The V gene is TRBV28, the J gene TRBJ2-1; 10 bases are shared with TRBD1. The CDR3 sequence: CASSLRDRGYNEQFF. For the CDR3, the DNA is TGTGCCAGCAGTTTAAGGGACAGGGGCTACAATGAGCAGTTCTTC.